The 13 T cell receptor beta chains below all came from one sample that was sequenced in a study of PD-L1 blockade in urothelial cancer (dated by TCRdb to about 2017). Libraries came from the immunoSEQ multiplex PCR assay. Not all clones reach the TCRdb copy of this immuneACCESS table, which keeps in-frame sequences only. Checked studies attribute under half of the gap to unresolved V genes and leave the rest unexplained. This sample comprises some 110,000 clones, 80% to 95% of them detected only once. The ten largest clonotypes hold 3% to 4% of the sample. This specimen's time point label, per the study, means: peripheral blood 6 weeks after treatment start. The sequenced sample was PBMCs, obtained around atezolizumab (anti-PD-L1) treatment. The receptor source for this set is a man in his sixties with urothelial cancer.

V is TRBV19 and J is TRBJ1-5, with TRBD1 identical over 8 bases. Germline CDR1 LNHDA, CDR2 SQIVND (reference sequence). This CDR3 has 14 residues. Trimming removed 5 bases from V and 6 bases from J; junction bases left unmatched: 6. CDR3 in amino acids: CASSRQGPGQPQHF. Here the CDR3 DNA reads TGTGCCAGTAGTCGACAGGGGCCTGGTCAGCCCCAGCATTTT.

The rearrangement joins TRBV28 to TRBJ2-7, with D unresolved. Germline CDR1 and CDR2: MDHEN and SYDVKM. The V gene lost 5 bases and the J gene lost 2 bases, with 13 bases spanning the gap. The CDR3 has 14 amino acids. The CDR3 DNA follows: TGTGCCAGCAGTCCCGCTCCCGGTGCCTACGAGCAGTACTTC. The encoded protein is CASSPAPGAYEQYF.

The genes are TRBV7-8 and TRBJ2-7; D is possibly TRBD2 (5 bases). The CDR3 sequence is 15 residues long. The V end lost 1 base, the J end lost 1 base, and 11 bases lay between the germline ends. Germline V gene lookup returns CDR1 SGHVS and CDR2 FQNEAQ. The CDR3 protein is CASSLGEGRSYEQYF. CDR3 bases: TGTGCCAGCAGCTTAGGTGAAGGGAGATCCTACGAGCAGTACTTC.

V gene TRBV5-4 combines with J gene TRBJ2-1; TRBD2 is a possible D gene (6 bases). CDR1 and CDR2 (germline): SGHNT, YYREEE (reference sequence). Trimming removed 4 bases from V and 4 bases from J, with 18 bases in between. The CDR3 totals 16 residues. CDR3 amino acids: CASSGARGAGYNEQFF. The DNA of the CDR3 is TGTGCCAGCAGCGGGGCCCGGGGCGCGGGATACAATGAGCAGTTCTTC. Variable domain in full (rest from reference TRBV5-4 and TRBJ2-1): ETGVTQSPTHLIKTRGQQVTLRCSSQSGHNTVSWYQQALGQGPQFIFQYYREEENGRGNFPPRFSGLQFPNYSSELNVNALELDDSALYLCASSGARGAGYNEQFFGPGTRLTVL.

In DNA form, the CDR3 reads TGTGCCAGCAGTAGTGCTAGCGGGAACCCCTACGAGCAGTACTTC. It specifies CASSSASGNPYEQYF. The chain has TRBV28 and TRBJ2-7; TRBD2 agrees at 9 bases. The length of the CDR3 is 15 residues. Germline V gives CDR1 MDHEN, CDR2 SYDVKM. V lost 5 bases, J lost 2 bases, and 7 bases stayed unmatched.

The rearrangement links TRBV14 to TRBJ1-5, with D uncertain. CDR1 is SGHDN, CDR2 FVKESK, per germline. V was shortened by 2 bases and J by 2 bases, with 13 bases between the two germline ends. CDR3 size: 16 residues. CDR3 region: CASSQNSGKRNQPQHF. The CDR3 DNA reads TGTGCCAGCAGCCAAAATTCGGGGAAGCGCAATCAGCCCCAGCATTTT.

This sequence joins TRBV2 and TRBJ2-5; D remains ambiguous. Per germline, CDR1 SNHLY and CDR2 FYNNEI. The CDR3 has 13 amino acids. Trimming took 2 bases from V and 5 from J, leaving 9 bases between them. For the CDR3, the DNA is TGTGCCAGCAGTGAACAGGTTGTGGAGACCCAGTACTTC. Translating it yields CASSEQVVETQYF.

The CDR3 is CASSISALAGLTDTQYF. The CDR3 region has the DNA TGTGCCAGTAGTATATCGGCGCTAGCGGGCCTCACAGATACGCAGTATTTT. This chain links TRBV19 with TRBJ2-3; 8 bases match TRBD2. Per germline, CDR1 LNHDA and CDR2 SQIVND (reference sequence). The CDR3 consists of 17 residues. The trim removed 2 bases at V and 2 bases at J, leaving 9 bases unmatched.

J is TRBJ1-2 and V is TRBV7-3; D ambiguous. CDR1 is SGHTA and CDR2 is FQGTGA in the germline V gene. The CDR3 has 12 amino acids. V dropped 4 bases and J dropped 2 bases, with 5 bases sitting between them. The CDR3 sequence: CASSSGNYGYTF. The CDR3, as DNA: TGTGCCAGCAGCTCCGGGAACTATGGCTACACCTTC.

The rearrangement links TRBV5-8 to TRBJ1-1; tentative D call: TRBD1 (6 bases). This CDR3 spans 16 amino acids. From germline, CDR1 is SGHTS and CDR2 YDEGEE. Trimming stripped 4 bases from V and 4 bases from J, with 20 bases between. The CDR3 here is CASSHGLIPGATEAFF. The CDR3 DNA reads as TGTGCCAGCAGCCATGGTCTCATACCAGGGGCCACTGAAGCTTTCTTT.

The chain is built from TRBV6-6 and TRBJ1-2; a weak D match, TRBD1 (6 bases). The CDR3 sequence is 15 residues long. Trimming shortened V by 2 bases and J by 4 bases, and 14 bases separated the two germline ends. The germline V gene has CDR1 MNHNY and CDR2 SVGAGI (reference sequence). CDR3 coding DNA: TGTGCCAGCAGTTACGGGCAGGGGCTTATCTATGGCTACACCTTC. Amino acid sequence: CASSYGQGLIYGYTF.

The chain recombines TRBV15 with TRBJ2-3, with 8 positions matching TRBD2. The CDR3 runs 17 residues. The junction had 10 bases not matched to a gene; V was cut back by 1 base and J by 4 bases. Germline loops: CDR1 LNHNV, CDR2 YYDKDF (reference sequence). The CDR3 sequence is CATSRARGGRSPDTQYF. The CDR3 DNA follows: TGTGCCACCAGCAGAGCCCGGGGGGGTCGGAGTCCAGATACGCAGTATTTT. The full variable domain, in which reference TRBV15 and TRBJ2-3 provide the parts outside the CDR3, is DAMVIQNPRYQVTQFGKPVTLSCSQTLNHNVMYWYQQKSSQAPKLLFHYYDKDFNNEADTPDNFQSRRPNTSFCFLDIRSPGLGDTAMYLCATSRARGGRSPDTQYFGPGTRLTVL.

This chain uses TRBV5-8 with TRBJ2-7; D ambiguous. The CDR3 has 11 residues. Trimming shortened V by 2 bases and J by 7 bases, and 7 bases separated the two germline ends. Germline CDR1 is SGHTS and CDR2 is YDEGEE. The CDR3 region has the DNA TGTGCCAGCAGCTTCACTACTGAGCAGTACTTC. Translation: CASSFTTEQYF.